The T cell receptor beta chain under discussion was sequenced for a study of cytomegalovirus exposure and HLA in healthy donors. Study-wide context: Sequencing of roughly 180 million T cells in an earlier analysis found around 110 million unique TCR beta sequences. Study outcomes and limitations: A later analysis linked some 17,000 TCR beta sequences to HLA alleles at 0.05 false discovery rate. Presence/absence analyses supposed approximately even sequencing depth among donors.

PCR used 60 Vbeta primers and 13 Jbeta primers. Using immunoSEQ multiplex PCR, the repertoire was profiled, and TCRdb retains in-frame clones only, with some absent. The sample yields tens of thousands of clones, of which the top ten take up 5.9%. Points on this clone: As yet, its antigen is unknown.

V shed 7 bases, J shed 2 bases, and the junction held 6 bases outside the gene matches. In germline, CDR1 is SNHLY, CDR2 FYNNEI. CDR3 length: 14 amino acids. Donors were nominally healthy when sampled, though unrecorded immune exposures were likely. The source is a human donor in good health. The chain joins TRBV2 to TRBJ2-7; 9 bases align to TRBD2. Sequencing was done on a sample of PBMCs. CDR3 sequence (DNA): TGTGCCAGCAAACCTAGCGGGGCGGCCTACGAGCAGTACTTC. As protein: CASKPSGAAYEQYF. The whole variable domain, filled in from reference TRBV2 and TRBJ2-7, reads EPEVTQTPSHQVTQMGQEVILRCVPISNHLYFYWYRQILGQKVEFLVSFYNNEISEKSEIFDDQFSVERPDGSNFTLKIRSTKLEDSAMYFCASKPSGAAYEQYFGPGTRLTVT.